The 20 T cell receptor beta chains below all came from one sample that was sequenced in a study of human T cells and chemical hapten exposure. The time point: patch test 1, 2 weeks after DPC sensitization. The treatment: therapeutic diphenylcyclopropenone sensitization with weekly scalp DPC. TCRdb itself ran the RACE reads through MiXCR, one entry per CDR3 protein. Of about 340,000 distinct CDR3 sequences listed, around 7% are singletons. This sample comprised whole blood, obtained in connection with sensitization to the hapten diphenylcyclopropenone (DPC). These receptors were taken from a woman younger than 30 with alopecia areata. Some clones in this sample may be carry-over from other donors' samples.

This clonotype has a count of ten or more. The chain carries TRBV5-6 and TRBJ2-7, with no clear D. The CDR3 covers 12 residues. CDR1 SGHDT and CDR2 YYEEEE come from the germline V gene. V dropped 0 bases and J dropped 7 bases, with 8 bases sitting between them. The CDR3 is CASSLASKEQYF. The DNA of the CDR3 is TGTGCCAGCAGCTTGGCCAGCAAGGAGCAGTACTTC.

This clonotype has a count of ten or more. The chain is built from TRBV6-6 and TRBJ2-2; no clear D. Trimming removed 4 bases from V and 4 bases from J, with 4 bases in between. This CDR3 region has 12 residues. Germline loops: CDR1 MNHNY, CDR2 SVGAGI (reference sequence). The CDR3 sequence: CASSSSTGELFF. The DNA of the CDR3 is TGTGCCAGCAGTTCTAGCACCGGGGAGCTGTTTTTT.

This chain connects TRBV2 to TRBJ2-1; 10 bases match TRBD2. CDR1 and CDR2 from the germline V gene are SNHLY and FYNNEI. V lost 1 base, J lost 7 bases, and 7 bases stayed unmatched. This CDR3 has 16 residues. CDR3: CASSEELAGAGNEQFF. The CDR3 DNA reads TGTGCCAGCAGTGAAGAGCTAGCGGGGGCGGGGAATGAGCAGTTCTTC. Combining the CDR3 with reference TRBV2 and TRBJ2-1 gives the whole variable domain EPEVTQTPSHQVTQMGQEVILRCVPISNHLYFYWYRQILGQKVEFLVSFYNNEISEKSEIFDDQFSVERPDGSNFTLKIRSTKLEDSAMYFCASSEELAGAGNEQFFGPGTRLTVL.

This clonotype was picked up many times. This chain joins TRBV28 and TRBJ2-1, with TRBD2 identical over 12 bases. The CDR3 covers 16 residues. The V segment lost 2 bases and the J segment 8 bases; nucleotides outside the gene matches: 7. Looked up from germline, CDR1 is MDHEN and CDR2 is SYDVKM. As DNA, the CDR3 is TGTGCCAGCAGTTTAACCGCTAGCGGGGGGGTGTATGAGCAGTTCTTC. Its translation: CASSLTASGGVYEQFF. Based on the CDR3 plus reference TRBV28 and TRBJ2-1, the full variable domain is DVKVTQSSRYLVKRTGEKVFLECVQDMDHENMFWYRQDPGLGLRLIYFSYDVKMKEKGDIPEGYSVSREKKERFSLILESASTNQTSMYLCASSLTASGGVYEQFFGPGTRLTVL.

This clonotype was recorded a few times. V and J are TRBV7-2 and TRBJ2-3; D is perhaps TRBD2 (6 bases). V dropped 1 base and J dropped 5 bases, with 16 bases sitting between them. The CDR3 is made up of 16 amino acids. CDR1 is SGHTA and CDR2 is FQGNSA in the germline V gene. DNA for the CDR3: TGTGCCAGCAGCTTAGGTCGACTGGTCGGGGGAGATACGCAGTATTTT. Amino acids: CASSLGRLVGGDTQYF.

This clonotype appeared many times. The chain is built from TRBV2 and TRBJ2-5; D remains ambiguous. Trimming pared 4 bases from V and 4 bases from J, leaving 4 bases between. CDR3 length equals 11 residues. Germline V gene sequence: CDR1 SNHLY, CDR2 FYNNEI. The CDR3: CASSVGETQYF. CDR3 DNA sequence: TGTGCCAGCAGTGTAGGAGAGACCCAGTACTTC.

This clonotype was counted many times. V gene TRBV9 combines with J gene TRBJ2-3; 12 bases fit TRBD2. V was clipped by 4 bases and J by 2 bases; unmatched bases: 5. The CDR3 extends over 16 amino acids. The germline V gene has CDR1 SGDLS and CDR2 YYNGEE. CDR3 bases: TGTGCCAGCAGCCCCCGGACTAGCGGGGTCACAGATACGCAGTATTTT. It yields the protein CASSPRTSGVTDTQYF.

Details on this clonotype: A much larger clone is a single base away; this may be a read error. The rearrangement links TRBV4-3 to TRBJ2-4; TRBD1 is a possible D gene (6 bases). This CDR3 spans 17 amino acids. V shed 0 bases and J shed 9 bases, with 21 bases lying between them. The germline V gene encodes CDR1 LGHNA and CDR2 YSLEER. The CDR3 protein is CASSQEPSRGPAVIQYF. As DNA, the CDR3 is TGCGCCAGCAGCCAAGAACCGAGCAGGGGCCCCGCAGTCATTCAGTACTTC.

This clonotype was counted at least ten times. The chain is built from TRBV4-3 and TRBJ2-1; TRBD1 is a possible D gene (6 bases). The germline gives CDR1 LGHNA, CDR2 YSLEER. V was cut by 3 bases and J by 4 bases, with 13 bases left in between. The CDR3 length is 15 residues. This CDR3 is CASSQTTGEYNEQFF. CDR3 in DNA: TGCGCCAGCAGCCAGACGACAGGAGAGTACAATGAGCAGTTCTTC.

The genes are TRBV6-2 or TRBV6-3 and TRBJ1-1; TRBD1 might be the D (6 bases). This CDR3 is built from 13 residues. Germline assignment: CDR1 MNHEY and CDR2 SVGEGT. V lost 5 bases to trimming and J lost 4 bases, with 11 bases between them. CDR3 bases: TGTGCCAGCAGTGATACAGGGACCACTGAAGCTTTCTTT. It codes for CASSDTGTTEAFF.

In this sample, this clonotype turned up many times. The V call is TRBV12-3 or TRBV12-4, the J call TRBJ2-7; no clear D gene. V lost 4 bases, J lost 3 bases, and 10 bases lay in between. The CDR3 loop spans 13 amino acids. The CDR3 sequence is CASSWAENYEQYF. Written as DNA, the CDR3 is TGTGCCAGCAGTTGGGCGGAGAACTACGAGCAGTACTTC.

This clonotype was seen a few times. The CDR3 coding sequence is TGTGCCAGCAGTTCAAGAGCCCAGCGGGACTCAAGTAAAAGAGAGCAGTACTTC. It specifies CASSSRAQRDSSKREQYF. The chain links TRBV6-2 or TRBV6-3 to TRBJ2-7, with 7 bases aligning to TRBD2. Trimming took 4 bases from V and 7 from J; bases not matched to a gene: 22. The CDR3 is 18 amino acids. CDR1 MNHEY and CDR2 SVGEGT come from the germline V gene.

This clonotype has just a few counts. The chain has TRBV5-1 and TRBJ1-5; D remains unclear. Germline values: CDR1 SGHRS, CDR2 YFSETQ. Trimming shortened V by 5 bases and J by 6 bases, and 6 bases separated the two germline ends. There are 11 residues in the CDR3. CDR3 DNA: TGCGCCAGCAGATTCAGTCAGCCCCAGCATTTT. As protein: CASRFSQPQHF.

This clonotype was detected only a few times. The chain recombines TRBV28 with TRBJ1-2; TRBD1 agrees at 12 bases. This CDR3 region has 19 residues. The ends lost 0 bases at V and 4 bases at J; junction bases unmatched: 12. CDR1 is MDHEN, CDR2 SYDVKM, per germline. CDR3 protein: CASSLWGSGTGGLSYGYTF. CDR3 nucleotides: TGTGCCAGCAGTTTATGGGGGAGCGGGACAGGGGGCCTCTCCTATGGCTACACCTTC.

This clonotype occurred many times. The chain is built from TRBV7-2 and TRBJ1-1; D ambiguous. With 2 bases removed from V and 7 bases from J, the gap between germline ends came to 11 bases. CDR1 and CDR2 (germline): SGHTA, FQGNSA. The CDR3 is 13 residues long. CDR3 bases: TGTGCCAGCAGCTTATCAGTTGGAGGTGAAGCTTTCTTT. It specifies CASSLSVGGEAFF. The full variable domain, in which reference TRBV7-2 and TRBJ1-1 provide the parts outside the CDR3, is GAGVSQSPSNKVTEKGKDVELRCDPISGHTALYWYRQSLGQGLEFLIYFQGNSAPDKSGLPSDRFSAERTGGSVSTLTIQRTQQEDSAVYLCASSLSVGGEAFFGQGTRLTVV.

This clonotype was detected ten times or more. This chain uses TRBV4-2 with TRBJ2-3; 8 nucleotides line up with TRBD2. This CDR3 comprises 16 residues. The germline V gene encodes CDR1 LGHNA and CDR2 YNFKEQ. Unmatched junction bases numbered 8, after V lost 4 bases and J lost 2 bases. The CDR3 DNA follows: TGTGCCAGCAGCCCAGGGGCTAGCGGGCCCACAGATACGCAGTATTTT. It specifies CASSPGASGPTDTQYF.

This clonotype was counted many times. The rearrangement joins TRBV7-2 to TRBJ2-2, with D perhaps TRBD1 (6 bases). This CDR3 contains 16 residues. CDR1 and CDR2 (germline): SGHTA, FQGNSA. Trimming shortened V by 2 bases and J by 3 bases, and 13 bases separated the two germline ends. CDR3 sequence: CASSLSSRGHTGELFF. DNA of the CDR3: TGTGCCAGCAGCTTATCCTCCAGGGGCCACACCGGGGAGCTGTTTTTT.

This clonotype was recorded a few times. This chain links TRBV27 with TRBJ1-1; D gene ambiguous. The CDR3 loop spans 14 amino acids. Germline CDR1 and CDR2: MNHEY and SMNVEV (reference sequence). V dropped 2 bases and J dropped 4 bases, with 11 bases sitting between them. CDR3 in DNA: TGTGCCAGCAGTTTACGAACGTGGGGCACTGAAGCTTTCTTT. Protein sequence: CASSLRTWGTEAFF.

This clonotype was found many times. V is TRBV6-5 and J is TRBJ2-1; TRBD2 might be the D (5 bases). Trimming cost V 2 bases and J 0 bases, with 11 bases left between them. From germline, CDR1 is MNHEY and CDR2 SVGAGI. The CDR3 is 16 amino acids. The DNA of the CDR3 is TGTGCCAGCAGTTACGCGGAGCGGAGCTCCTACAATGAGCAGTTCTTC. Protein: CASSYAERSSYNEQFF.

The gene calls are TRBV6-5 and TRBJ1-2, with D possibly TRBD1 on 5 matching bases. V was trimmed by 6 bases and J by 7 bases, leaving 27 bases between them. The CDR3 runs 17 residues. Germline-derived CDR1 and CDR2 are MNHEY and SVGAGI. The CDR3 DNA sequence: TGTGCCAGCAGGCAAAAAAGGCAGGGCTTAAGCTTTGTTGGCTACACCTTC. It translates to CASRQKRQGLSFVGYTF.